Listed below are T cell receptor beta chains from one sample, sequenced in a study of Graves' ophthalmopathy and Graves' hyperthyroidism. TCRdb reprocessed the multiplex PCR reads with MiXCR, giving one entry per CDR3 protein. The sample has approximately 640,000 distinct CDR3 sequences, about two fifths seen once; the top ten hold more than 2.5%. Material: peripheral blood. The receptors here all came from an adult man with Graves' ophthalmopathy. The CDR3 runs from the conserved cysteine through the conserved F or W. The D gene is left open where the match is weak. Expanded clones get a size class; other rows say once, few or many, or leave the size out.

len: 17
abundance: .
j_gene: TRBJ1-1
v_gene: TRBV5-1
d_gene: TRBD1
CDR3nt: TGTGCCAGCAGCTTTTTAGGTTGGGGGCAGGGGGACACTGAAGCTTTCTTT
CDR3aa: CASSFLGWGQGDTEAFF

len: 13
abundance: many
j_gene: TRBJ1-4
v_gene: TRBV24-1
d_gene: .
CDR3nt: TGTGCCACCAGATGGGAAACTAATGAAAAACTGTTTTTT
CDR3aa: CATRWETNEKLFF

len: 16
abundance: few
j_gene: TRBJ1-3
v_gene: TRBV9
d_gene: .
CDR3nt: TGTGCCAGCAGCGTAGATCCGTCTCCCTCTGGAAACACCATATATTTT
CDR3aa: CASSVDPSPSGNTIYF

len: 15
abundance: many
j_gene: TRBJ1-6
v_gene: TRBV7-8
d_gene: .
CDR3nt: TGTGCCAGCAGCCTCGGGACCGTCTATAATTCACCCCTCCACTTT
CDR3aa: CASSLGTVYNSPLHF

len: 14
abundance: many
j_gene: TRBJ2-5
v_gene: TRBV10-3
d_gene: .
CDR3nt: TGTGCCAGCAGTCCGGGACGCTCCCCACGGGCCCAGTACTTC
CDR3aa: CASSPGRSPRAQYF

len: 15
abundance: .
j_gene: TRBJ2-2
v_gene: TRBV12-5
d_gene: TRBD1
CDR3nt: TGTGCTAGTGGTTTAGGGCAGGGGGCCGTCGGGGAGCTGTTTTTT
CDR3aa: CASGLGQGAVGELFF

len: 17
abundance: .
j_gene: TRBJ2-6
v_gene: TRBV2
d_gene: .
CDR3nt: TGTGCCAGCAGAGCGGACCCCGACAACTCTGGGGCCAACGTCCTGACTTTC
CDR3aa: CASRADPDNSGANVLTF

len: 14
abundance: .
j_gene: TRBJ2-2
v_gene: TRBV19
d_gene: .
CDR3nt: TGTGCCAGTAGACCAGAACATTCCCCCGGGGAGCTGTTTTTT
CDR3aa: CASRPEHSPGELFF

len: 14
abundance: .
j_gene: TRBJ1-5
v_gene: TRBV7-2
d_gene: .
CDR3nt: TGCGCCAGCAGCCAAGTCGAGAACAATCAGCCCCAGCATTTT
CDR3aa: CASSQVENNQPQHF

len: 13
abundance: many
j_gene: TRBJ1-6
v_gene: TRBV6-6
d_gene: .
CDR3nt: TGTGCCAGCAGTTACCTGGTTGATTCACCCCTCCACTTT
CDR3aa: CASSYLVDSPLHF

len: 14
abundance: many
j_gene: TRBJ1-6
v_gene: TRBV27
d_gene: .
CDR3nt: TGTGCCAGCAGTTTAGAAGGGGATAATTCACCCCTCCACTTT
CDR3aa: CASSLEGDNSPLHF

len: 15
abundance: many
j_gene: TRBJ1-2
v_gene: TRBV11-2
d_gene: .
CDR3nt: TGTGCCAGCAGCTTAGTCGGAACAGACTCCTATGGCTACACCTTC
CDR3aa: CASSLVGTDSYGYTF

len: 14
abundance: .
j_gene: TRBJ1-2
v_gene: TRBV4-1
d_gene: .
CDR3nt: TGCGCCAGCAGCCAGGCAGGACAGCCCTATGGCTACACCTTC
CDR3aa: CASSQAGQPYGYTF

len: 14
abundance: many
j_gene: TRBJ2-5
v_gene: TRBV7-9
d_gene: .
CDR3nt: TGTGCCAGCAGCGACCGACTAGACCAAGAGACCCAGTACTTC
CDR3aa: CASSDRLDQETQYF

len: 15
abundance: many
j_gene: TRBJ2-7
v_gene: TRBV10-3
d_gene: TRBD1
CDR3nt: TGTGCCATCAGTGTAGTCCCGGGACAGGGTTACGAGCAGTACTTC
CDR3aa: CAISVVPGQGYEQYF

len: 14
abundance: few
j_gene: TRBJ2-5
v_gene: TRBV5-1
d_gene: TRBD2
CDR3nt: TGCGCCAGCAGCTTCGGACTAGCGAGTGAGACCCAGTACTTC
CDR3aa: CASSFGLASETQYF

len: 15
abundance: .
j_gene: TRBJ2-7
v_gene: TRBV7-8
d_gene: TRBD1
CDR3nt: TGTGCCAGCAGCTCTGGACAGGGGGCTTCATCCGAGCAGTACTTC
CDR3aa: CASSSGQGASSEQYF

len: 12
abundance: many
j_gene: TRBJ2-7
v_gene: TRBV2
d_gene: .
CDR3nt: TGTGCCAGCAGGGGCCGGTCCTACGAGCAGTACTTC
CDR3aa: CASRGRSYEQYF

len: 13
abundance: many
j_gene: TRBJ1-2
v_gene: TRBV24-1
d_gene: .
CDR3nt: TGTGCCACCAGTGATGCAGGGGCGAGGGACTACACCTTC
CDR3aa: CATSDAGARDYTF

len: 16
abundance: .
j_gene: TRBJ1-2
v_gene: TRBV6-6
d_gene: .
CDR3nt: TGTGCCAGCAGTGATGTCCTGAGGCATACCCCCTATGGCTACACCTTC
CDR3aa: CASSDVLRHTPYGYTF

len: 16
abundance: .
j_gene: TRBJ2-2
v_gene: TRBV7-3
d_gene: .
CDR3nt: TGTGCCAGCAGCTTAAGTGGGGCGACGGGCACCGGGGAGCTGTTTTTT
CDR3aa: CASSLSGATGTGELFF

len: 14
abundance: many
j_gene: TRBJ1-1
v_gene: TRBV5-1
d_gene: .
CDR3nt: TGCGCCAGCAGCTTTGACACAGGGCGGACTGAAGCTTTCTTT
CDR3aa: CASSFDTGRTEAFF

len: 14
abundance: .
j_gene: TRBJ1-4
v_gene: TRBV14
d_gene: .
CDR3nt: TGTGCCAGCAGCCAAGTGGGGAAGGCAGAAAAACTGTTTTTT
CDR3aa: CASSQVGKAEKLFF

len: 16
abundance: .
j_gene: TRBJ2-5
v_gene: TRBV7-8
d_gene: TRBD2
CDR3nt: TGTGCCAGCAGTTGGACTAGCGGGACGGTATCTGGGACCCAGTACTTC
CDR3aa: CASSWTSGTVSGTQYF

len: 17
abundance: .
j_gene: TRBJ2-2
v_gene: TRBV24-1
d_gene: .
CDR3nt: TGTGCCACCAGTGATTTGGGGGTTACAGTGGAAACCGGGGAGCTGTTTTTT
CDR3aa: CATSDLGVTVETGELFF

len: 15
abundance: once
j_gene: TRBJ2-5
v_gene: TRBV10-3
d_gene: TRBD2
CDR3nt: TGTGCCATCAGTGGGGTAGCGGGAGGGCGCGAGACCCAGTACTTC
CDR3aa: CAISGVAGGRETQYF

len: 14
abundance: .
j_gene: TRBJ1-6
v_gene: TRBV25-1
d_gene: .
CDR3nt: TGTGCCAGCAGTTTAATAGGGGTAAATTCACCCCTCCACTTT
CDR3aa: CASSLIGVNSPLHF

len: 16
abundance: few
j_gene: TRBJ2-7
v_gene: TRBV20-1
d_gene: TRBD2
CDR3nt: TGCAGTGCTCCTCTCCCAGGGACTAGCGGGAGGGTCGAGCAGTACTTC
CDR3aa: CSAPLPGTSGRVEQYF

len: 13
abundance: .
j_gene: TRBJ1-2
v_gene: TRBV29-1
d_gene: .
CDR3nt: TGCAGCGTTGATGTAGGGGATGCCCATGGCTACACCTTC
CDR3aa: CSVDVGDAHGYTF

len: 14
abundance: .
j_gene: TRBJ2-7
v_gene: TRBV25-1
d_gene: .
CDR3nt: TGTGCCAGCAGCCCAAAAGGACTGGCCTACGAGCAGTACTTC
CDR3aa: CASSPKGLAYEQYF

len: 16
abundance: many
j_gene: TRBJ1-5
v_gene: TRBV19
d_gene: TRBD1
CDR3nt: TGTGCCAGTAGTGGGTGGGACAGGCCTGATCTCAAGCCCCAGCATTTT
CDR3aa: CASSGWDRPDLKPQHF

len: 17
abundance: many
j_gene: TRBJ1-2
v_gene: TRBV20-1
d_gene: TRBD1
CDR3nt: TGCAGTGCTAGAGATTTAGGGCCCGCCGGGACAGGGGCTGGCTACACCTTC
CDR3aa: CSARDLGPAGTGAGYTF

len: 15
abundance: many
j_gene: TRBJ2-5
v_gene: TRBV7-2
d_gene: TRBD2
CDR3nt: TGTGCCAGCAGCTCTAGCGGGGGGTACCAAGAGACCCAGTACTTC
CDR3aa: CASSSSGGYQETQYF

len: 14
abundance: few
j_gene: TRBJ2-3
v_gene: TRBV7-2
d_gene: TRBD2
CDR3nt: TGTGCCAGCAGCTTAAGCGGGGGGGCAGATACGCAGTATTTT
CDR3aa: CASSLSGGADTQYF

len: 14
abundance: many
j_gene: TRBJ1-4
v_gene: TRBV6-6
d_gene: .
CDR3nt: TGTGCCTGTCGTGAAGGTCGTCGCAATGAAAAACTGTTTTTT
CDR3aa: CACREGRRNEKLFF

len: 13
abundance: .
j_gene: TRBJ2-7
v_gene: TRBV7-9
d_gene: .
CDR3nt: TGTGCCAGCAGCTTGACTAGTCTCCACGAGCAGTACTTC
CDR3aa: CASSLTSLHEQYF

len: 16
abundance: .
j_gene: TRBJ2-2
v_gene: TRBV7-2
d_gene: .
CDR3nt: TGTGCCAGCACCCTCACAGCCCCTCGGAGAAACGGGGAGCTGTTTTTT
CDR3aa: CASTLTAPRRNGELFF

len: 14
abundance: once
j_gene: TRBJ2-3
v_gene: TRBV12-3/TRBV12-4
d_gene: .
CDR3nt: TGTGCCAGCAGACGGACTCGCCGCACAGATACGCAGTATTTT
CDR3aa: CASRRTRRTDTQYF

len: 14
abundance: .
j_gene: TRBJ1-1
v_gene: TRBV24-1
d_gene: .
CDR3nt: TGTGCCAGCAGTTTCCGGGATATGAACACTGAAGCTTTCTTT
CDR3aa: CASSFRDMNTEAFF

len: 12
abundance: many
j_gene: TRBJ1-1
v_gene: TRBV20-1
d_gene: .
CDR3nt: TGCAGTGCTGGGCCGGGGGGCACTGAAGCTTTCTTT
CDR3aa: CSAGPGGTEAFF

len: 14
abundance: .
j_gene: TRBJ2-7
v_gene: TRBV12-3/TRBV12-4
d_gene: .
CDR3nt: TGTGCCAGCAGCTTGCTTGATCGTTCGGGCGAGCAGTACTTC
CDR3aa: CASSLLDRSGEQYF

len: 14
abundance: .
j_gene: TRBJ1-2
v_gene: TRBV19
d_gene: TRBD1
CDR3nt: TGTGCCAGTAGTCACGGACAGGGGAACGGTGGCTACACCTTC
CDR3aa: CASSHGQGNGGYTF

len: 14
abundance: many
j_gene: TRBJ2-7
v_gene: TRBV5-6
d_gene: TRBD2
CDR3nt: TGTGCCAGCTCCGGCGGGGGGGATGTCTACGAGCAGTACTTC
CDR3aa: CASSGGGDVYEQYF

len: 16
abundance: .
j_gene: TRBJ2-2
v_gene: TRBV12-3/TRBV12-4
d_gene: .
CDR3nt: TGTGCCAGCAGTTACCCGGACAGGGAGGGAACCGGGGAGCTGTTTTTT
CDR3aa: CASSYPDREGTGELFF

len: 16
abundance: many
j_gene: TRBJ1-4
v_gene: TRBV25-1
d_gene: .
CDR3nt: TGTGCCAGCAGTGACCCCTTGGCGGCAACTAATGAAAAACTGTTTTTT
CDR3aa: CASSDPLAATNEKLFF

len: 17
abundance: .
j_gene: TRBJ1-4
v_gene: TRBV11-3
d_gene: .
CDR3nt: TGTGCCAGCAGCTTAGTGACAGAGGACGGCCACGATGAAAAACTGTTTTTT
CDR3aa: CASSLVTEDGHDEKLFF

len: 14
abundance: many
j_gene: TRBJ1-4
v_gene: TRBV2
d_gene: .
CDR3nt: TGTGCCAGCGCTCCCGGCGGAGCCCTATTCAAACTGTTTTTT
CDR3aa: CASAPGGALFKLFF